Listed below are T cell receptor beta chains from one sample, sequenced in a study of blood T cell repertoires in COVID-19. TCRdb's table, derived via immunoSEQ multiplex PCR, lists solely in-frame clones and lacks some. The sample includes over 250,000 clones, around nine tenths of them seen just once. Source material: peripheral blood. Source of these receptors: a woman in her 40s who had recovered from COVID-19. Both conserved end residues are trimmed from each CDR3. Part of the rows lack a size; the others show once, few, many or a class for expanded clones.

size,J,V,CDR3
-,TRBJ1-2,TRBV25-1,ASMTQGGGYT
-,TRBJ2-7,TRBV27,ASTPLREVGYEQY
-,TRBJ1-5,TRBV2,ASSGLVGDQPQH
-,TRBJ2-5,TRBV24-1,ATSDLGSSGSSRETQY
-,TRBJ1-5,TRBV2,ASRQGPQPQH
-,TRBJ1-1,TRBV9,ASSRTLRNTEAF
once,TRBJ2-3,TRBV11-3,ASSLDPGGQY
-,TRBJ1-3,TRBV30,AWSVRGNTIY
once,TRBJ1-1,TRBV5-1,ASSSQGAALNTEAF
-,TRBJ1-6,TRBV2,ASAPDRAFYNSPLH
-,TRBJ1-6,TRBV30,ARQTGRVSPLH
-,TRBJ2-1,TRBV5-4,ASSLGGGVGQF
-,TRBJ1-4,TRBV28,ASSLLFGSHEKLF
-,TRBJ1-1,TRBV6-5,ASSFAPGYQAF
-,TRBJ1-1,TRBV6-1,ASSEPGRGNTEAF
-,TRBJ1-4,TRBV6-2/TRBV6-3,ASSTDRAAAENEKLF
-,TRBJ2-6,TRBV5-8,ASSQGQGYSGANVLT
once,TRBJ1-1,TRBV29-1,SATGGNTEAF
-,TRBJ1-3,TRBV7-9,ASSGQTGYSGNTIY
-,TRBJ1-4,TRBV6-5,ASRGVPNEKLF
-,TRBJ2-1,TRBV7-2,ASSRGRWSGSHNEQF
-,TRBJ1-5,TRBV6-5,ASTTGTGNQPQH
-,TRBJ2-5,TRBV7-3,ASSSTGLAGGGTQY
few,TRBJ2-7,TRBV3-1/TRBV3-2,ASSQGSSGVYEQY
once,TRBJ1-6,TRBV11-3,ASSPPGDSPLH
-,TRBJ2-2,TRBV29-1,SGRTGSGGELF
-,TRBJ2-2,TRBV9,ASSPGLAGGPWTGELF
-,TRBJ2-7,TRBV6-6,ASRHGIGYEQY
-,TRBJ2-7,TRBV12-3/TRBV12-4,ASSRSDRYEQY